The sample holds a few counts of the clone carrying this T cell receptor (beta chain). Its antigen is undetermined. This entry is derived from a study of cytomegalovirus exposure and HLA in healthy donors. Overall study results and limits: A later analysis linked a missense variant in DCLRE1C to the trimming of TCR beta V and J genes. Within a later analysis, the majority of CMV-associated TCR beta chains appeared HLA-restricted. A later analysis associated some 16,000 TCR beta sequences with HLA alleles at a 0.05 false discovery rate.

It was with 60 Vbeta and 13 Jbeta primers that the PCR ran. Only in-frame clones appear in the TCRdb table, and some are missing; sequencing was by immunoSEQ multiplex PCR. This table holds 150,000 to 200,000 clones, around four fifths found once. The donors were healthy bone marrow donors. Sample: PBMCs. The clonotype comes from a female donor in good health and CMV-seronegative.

The CDR3 is CASSSGETNEKLFF. CDR3 nucleotide sequence: TGCGCCAGCAGCTCCGGGGAAACTAATGAAAAACTGTTTTTT. J is TRBJ1-4 and V is TRBV5-1; no definite D call. The germline V gene encodes CDR1 SGHRS and CDR2 YFSETQ. Trimming removed 3 bases at V and 1 base at J, with 7 bases between. The CDR3 has 14 residues.